These 5 T cell receptor beta chains came from one sample sequenced in a study of blood T cells in healthy people across ages. A second roughly 6 to 12 cycle PCR used barcoded and J-beta primers. TCRdb fed the 5' RACE reads into MiXCR, producing one record per CDR3 protein. The table shows approximately 760,000 distinct CDR3 sequences, with approximately 25% occurring only once. A further study also used this sample, focusing on T cells of mothers and their children.

The sequenced material came from blood. These receptors were obtained from a boy aged 10-17 years in good health.

J is TRBJ1-5 and V is TRBV4-1, with D possibly matching TRBD1 (6 bases). The CDR3 runs to 15 residues. The germline gives CDR1 MGHRA, CDR2 YSYEKL. With 5 bases removed from V and 1 base from J, the gap between germline ends came to 12 bases. CDR3 DNA: TGCGCCAGCAGCGGGGGGCTTGGGAGCAATCAGCCCCAGCATTTT. Its translation: CASSGGLGSNQPQHF.

This chain connects TRBV20-1 to TRBJ2-1, with 7 bases matching TRBD2. The germline gives CDR1 DFQATT, CDR2 SNEGSKA (reference sequence). The CDR3 extends over 13 amino acids. The CDR3: CSVWREIYNEQFF. The CDR3 bases are TGCAGCGTTTGGCGGGAGATATACAATGAGCAGTTCTTC.

The V and J genes are TRBV29-1 and TRBJ2-4; 9 bases map to TRBD1. V gave up 5 bases and J gave up 0 bases; unmatched junction bases: 2. The length of the CDR3 is 14 residues. Germline CDR1 and CDR2: SQVTM and ANQGSEA. CDR3 in DNA: TGCAGCGTTACGGACAGGGGAGCCAAAAACATTCAGTACTTC. As protein: CSVTDRGAKNIQYF.

Only a few counts were recorded for this clonotype. The chain links TRBV28 to TRBJ2-5; D is ambiguous. The germline gives CDR1 MDHEN, CDR2 SYDVKM. The germline V and J ends were trimmed by 6 bases and 2 bases, with 10 bases remaining between them. This CDR3 spans 13 amino acids. The CDR3 bases are TGTGCCAGCAGATCGTGGGATCAAGAGACCCAGTACTTC. The encoded protein is CASRSWDQETQYF.

This clonotype appeared a few times. This chain joins TRBV24-1 and TRBJ1-2, with 7 bases identical to TRBD1. V lost 3 bases to trimming and J lost 1 base; unmatched junction nucleotides: 7. The CDR3 is 16 amino acids. Germline-derived CDR1 and CDR2 are KGHDR and SFDVKD. CDR3 loop: CATSDARQGSNYGYTF. Written as DNA, the CDR3 is TGTGCCACCAGTGATGCCAGACAGGGAAGTAACTATGGCTACACCTTC.